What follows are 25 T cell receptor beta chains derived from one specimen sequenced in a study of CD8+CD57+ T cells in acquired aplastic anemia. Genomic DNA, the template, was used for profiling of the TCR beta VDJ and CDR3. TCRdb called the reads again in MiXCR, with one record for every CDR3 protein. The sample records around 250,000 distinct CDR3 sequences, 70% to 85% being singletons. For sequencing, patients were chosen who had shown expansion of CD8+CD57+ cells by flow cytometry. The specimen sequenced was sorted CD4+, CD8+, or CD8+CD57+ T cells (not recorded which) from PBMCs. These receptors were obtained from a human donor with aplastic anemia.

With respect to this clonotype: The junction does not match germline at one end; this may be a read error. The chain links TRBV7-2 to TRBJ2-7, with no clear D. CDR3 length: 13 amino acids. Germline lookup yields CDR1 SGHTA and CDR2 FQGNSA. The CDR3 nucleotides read TGTGCCAGCGCCGTGACTGGCTTCCACGAGAAGCACTTT. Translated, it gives CASAVTGFHEKHF.

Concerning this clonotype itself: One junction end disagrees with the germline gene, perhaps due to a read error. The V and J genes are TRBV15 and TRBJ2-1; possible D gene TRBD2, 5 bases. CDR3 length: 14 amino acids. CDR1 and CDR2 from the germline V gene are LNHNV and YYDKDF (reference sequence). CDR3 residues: CASSRPSLDYEQFF. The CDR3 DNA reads TGTGCCAGCAGCCGCCCGTCGTTAGACTACGAGCAGTTCTTC.

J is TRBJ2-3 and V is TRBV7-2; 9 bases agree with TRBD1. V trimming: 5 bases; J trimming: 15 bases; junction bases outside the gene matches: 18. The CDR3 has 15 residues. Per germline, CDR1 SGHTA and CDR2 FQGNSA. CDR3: CASSLQQGAYEQYYF. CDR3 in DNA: TGTGCCAGCAGCCTGCAACAGGGGGCATACGAGCAGTACTATTTT.

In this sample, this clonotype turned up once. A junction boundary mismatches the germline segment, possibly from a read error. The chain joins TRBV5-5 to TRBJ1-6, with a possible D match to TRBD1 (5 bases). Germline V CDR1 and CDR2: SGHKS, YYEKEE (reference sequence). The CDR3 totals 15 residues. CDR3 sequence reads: CASSSSQAENSPLHF. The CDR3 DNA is TGCGCCAGCAGCTCCTCACAGGCAGAGAATTCACCCCTCCACTTT.

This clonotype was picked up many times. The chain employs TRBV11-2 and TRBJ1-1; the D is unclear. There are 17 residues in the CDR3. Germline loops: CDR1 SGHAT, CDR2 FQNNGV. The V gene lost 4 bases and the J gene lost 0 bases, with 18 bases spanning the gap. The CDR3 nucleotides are TGTGCCAGCAGCTATTTCCCCCCCGGGCTAATGAACACTGAAGCTTTCTTT. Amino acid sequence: CASSYFPPGLMNTEAFF.

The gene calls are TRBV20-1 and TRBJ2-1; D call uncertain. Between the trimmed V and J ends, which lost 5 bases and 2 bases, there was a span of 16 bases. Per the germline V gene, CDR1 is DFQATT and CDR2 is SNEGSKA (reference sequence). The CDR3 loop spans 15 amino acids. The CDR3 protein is CSADKLDKAYNEQFF. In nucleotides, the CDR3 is TGCAGTGCTGATAAGCTTGACAAAGCCTACAATGAGCAGTTCTTC.

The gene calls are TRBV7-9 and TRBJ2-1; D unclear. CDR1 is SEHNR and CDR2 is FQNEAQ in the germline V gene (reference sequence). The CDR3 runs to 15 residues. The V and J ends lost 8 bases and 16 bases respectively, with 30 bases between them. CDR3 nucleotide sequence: TGTGCCAGCTCCTGGGCGGATGAGCAGTTCTACGGGCCATTCTTC. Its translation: CASSWADEQFYGPFF.

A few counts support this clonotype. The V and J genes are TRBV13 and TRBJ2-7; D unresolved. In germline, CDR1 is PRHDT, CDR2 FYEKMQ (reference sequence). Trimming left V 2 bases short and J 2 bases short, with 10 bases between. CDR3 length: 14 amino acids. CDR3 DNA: TGTGCCAGCAGCTTAACAGACGGTGCCTACGAGCAGTACTTC. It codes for CASSLTDGAYEQYF. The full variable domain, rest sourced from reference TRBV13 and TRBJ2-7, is AAGVIQSPRHLIKEKRETATLKCYPIPRHDTVYWYQQGPGQDPQFLISFYEKMQSDKGSIPDRFSAQQFSDYHSELNMSSLELGDSALYFCASSLTDGAYEQYFGPGTRLTVT.

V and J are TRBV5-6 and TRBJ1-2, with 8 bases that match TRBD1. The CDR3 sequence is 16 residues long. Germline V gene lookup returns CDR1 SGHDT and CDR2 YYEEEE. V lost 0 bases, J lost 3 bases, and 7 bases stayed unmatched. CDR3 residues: CASSLGQGPRYYGYTF. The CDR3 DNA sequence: TGTGCCAGCAGCTTGGGACAGGGGCCCCGATACTATGGCTACACCTTC.

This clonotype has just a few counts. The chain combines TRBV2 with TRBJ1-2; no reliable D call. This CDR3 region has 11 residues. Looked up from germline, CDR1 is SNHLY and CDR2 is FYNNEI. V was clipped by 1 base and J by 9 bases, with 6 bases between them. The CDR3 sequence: CASSEGLSYTF. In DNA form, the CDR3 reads TGTGCCAGCAGTGAAGGGTTGAGCTACACCTTC.

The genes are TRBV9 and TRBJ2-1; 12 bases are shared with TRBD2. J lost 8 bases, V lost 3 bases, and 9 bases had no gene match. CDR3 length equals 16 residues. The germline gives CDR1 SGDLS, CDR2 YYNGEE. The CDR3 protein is CASSAGTSGRSDEQFF. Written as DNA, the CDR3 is TGTGCCAGCAGCGCCGGAACTAGCGGGAGGAGCGATGAGCAGTTCTTC.

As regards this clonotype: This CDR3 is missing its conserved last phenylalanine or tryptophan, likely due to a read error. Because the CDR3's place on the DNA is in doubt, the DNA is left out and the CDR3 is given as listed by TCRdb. The CDR3 reads CASSDGGSHEQFG. This chain uses TRBV7-9 with TRBJ2-1; the table's D call, TRBD1, was not checked against the DNA. Per germline, CDR1 SEHNR and CDR2 FQNEAQ (reference sequence). The CDR3 region is 13 residues in length, termini included.

The DNA for the CDR3 is TGTGCCAGCAGTGCTCGACGACAGAATGATAATTCACCCCTCCACTTT. Translated: CASSARRQNDNSPLHF. The V call is TRBV9, the J call TRBJ1-6, with a possible D match to TRBD1 (5 bases). V was cut by 5 bases and J by 5 bases, with 17 bases left in between. Germline V gene lookup returns CDR1 SGDLS and CDR2 YYNGEE. CDR3 length equals 16 residues.

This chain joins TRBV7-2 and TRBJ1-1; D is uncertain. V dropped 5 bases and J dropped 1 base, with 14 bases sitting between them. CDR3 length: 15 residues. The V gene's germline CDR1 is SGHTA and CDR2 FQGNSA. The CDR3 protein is CASSPAGGTNTEAFF. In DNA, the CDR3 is TGTGCCAGCAGCCCCGCCGGAGGAACGAACACTGAAGCTTTCTTT.

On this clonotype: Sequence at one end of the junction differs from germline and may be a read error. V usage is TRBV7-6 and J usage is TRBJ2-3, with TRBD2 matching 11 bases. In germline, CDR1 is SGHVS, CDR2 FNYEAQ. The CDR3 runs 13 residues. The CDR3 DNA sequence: TGTGCCAGCAGCTGGACTAGCGGGCGGGGTCAGGATTTT. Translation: CASSWTSGRGQDF.

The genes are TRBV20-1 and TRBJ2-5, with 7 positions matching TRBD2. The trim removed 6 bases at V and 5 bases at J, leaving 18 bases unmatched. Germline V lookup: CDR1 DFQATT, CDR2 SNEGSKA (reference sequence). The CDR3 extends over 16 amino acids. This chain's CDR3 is CSASSWGGSPMETQYF. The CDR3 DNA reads TGCAGTGCCAGTAGTTGGGGCGGGAGCCCCATGGAGACCCAGTACTTC.

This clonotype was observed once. CDR3 bases: TGTGCCAGCAGCTTAGTGCGCGGGGACGGGGTTTTCGGACTGACTTTC. Residues: CASSLVRGDGVFGLTF. The rearrangement joins TRBV7-9 to TRBJ2-6, with D tentatively TRBD2 (6 bases). Germline CDR1 is SEHNR and CDR2 is FQNEAQ (reference sequence). V lost 1 base to trimming and J lost 16 bases, with 23 bases between them. The CDR3 has 16 residues. The whole variable domain, filled in from reference TRBV7-9 and TRBJ2-6, reads DTGVSQNPRHKITKRGQNVTFRCDPISEHNRLYWYRQTLGQGPEFLTYFQNEAQLEKSRLLSDRFSAERPKGSFSTLEIQRTEQGDSAMYLCASSLVRGDGVFGLTFGAGSRLTVL.

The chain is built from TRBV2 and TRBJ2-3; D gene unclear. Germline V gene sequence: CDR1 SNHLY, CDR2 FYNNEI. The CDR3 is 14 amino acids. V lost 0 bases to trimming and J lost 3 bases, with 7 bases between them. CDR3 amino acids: CASSEALETDTQYF. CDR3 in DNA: TGTGCCAGCAGTGAAGCGCTTGAGACAGATACGCAGTATTTT.

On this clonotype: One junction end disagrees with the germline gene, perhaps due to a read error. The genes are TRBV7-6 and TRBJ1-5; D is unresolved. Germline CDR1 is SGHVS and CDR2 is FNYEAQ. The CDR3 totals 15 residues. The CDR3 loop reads CANSLGVSGNHEQHF. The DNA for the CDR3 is TGTGCCAACAGCCTCGGGGTCTCGGGAAATCACGAGCAGCATTTT.

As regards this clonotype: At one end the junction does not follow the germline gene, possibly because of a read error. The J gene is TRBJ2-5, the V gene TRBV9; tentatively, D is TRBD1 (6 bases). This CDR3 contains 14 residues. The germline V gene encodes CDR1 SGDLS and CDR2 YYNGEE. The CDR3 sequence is CASSKGQNTETLFF. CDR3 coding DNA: TGTGCCAGCAGTAAAGGACAGAACACTGAGACCTTGTTCTTC.

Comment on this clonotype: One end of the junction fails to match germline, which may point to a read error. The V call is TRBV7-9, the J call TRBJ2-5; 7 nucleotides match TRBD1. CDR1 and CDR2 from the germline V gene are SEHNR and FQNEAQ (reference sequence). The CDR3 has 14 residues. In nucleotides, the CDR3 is TGTGCCAGCAGCAGAGGGGGCGGGCAAGAGGCCCAGTACTTC. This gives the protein CASSRGGGQEAQYF.

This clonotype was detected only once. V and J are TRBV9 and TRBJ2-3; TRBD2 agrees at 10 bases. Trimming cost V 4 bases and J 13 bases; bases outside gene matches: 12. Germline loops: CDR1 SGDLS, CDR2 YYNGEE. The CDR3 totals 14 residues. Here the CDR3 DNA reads TGTGCCAGCAGCCTAGCGGGGGTACCCGCAGATAAGTATTTT. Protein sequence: CASSLAGVPADKYF.

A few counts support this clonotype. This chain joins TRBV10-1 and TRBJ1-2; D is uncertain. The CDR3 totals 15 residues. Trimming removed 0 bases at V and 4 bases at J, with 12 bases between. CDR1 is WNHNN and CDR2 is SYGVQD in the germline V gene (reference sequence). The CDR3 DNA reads TGCGCCAGCAGTGAGTCAAAAAAAGGGCTCTATGGCTACACCTTC. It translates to CASSESKKGLYGYTF.

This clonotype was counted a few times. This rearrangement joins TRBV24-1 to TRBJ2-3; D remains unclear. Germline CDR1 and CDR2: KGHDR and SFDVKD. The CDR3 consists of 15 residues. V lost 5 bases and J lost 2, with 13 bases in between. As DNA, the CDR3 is TGTGCCACCAGTGGATTAGGGCTTTTCACAGATACGCAGTATTTT. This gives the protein CATSGLGLFTDTQYF.

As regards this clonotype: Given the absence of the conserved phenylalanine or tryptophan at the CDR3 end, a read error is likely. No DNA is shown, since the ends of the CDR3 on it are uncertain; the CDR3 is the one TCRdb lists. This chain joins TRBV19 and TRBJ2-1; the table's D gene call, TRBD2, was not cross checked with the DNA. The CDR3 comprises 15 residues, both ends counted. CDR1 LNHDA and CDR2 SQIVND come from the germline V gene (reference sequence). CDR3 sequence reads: CASSITSEDIEQQFG.